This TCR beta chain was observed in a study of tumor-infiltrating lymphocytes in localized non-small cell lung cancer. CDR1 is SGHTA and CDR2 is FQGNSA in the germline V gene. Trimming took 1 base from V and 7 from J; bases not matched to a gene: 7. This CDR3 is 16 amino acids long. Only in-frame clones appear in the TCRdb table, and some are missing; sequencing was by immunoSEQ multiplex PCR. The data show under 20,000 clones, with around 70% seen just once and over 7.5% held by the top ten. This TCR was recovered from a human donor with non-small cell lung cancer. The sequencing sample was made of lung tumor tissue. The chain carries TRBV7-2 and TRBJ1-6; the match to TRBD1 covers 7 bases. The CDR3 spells CASSLVQGLENSPLHF. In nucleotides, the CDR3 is TGTGCCAGCAGCTTAGTACAGGGGTTAGAGAATTCACCCCTCCACTTT.